This TCR beta chain was sequenced in a study of T cells in localized non-small cell lung cancer. General study points: The tumor had only one region sequenced, so heterogeneity remains possible. The greatest T cell clonality was found in uninvolved adjacent lung (higher than in tumor).

This clone has a handful of counts. Its matching antigen is unknown. The CDR3 spans 14 residues. After removal of 4 bases from V and 4 bases from J, the junction contained 5 bases not matched to a gene. CDR1 is SGHRS, CDR2 YFSETQ, per germline. Some clones are missing from TCRdb's copy, which holds only in-frame ones; the method was immunoSEQ multiplex PCR. The sample contains around 2,000 clones, 20% to 25% of which appear only once. The receptor was derived from a woman aged 40-75 years with stage I lung adenocarcinoma. The sample here was normal lung tissue next to the tumor, taken before any cancer treatment. The chain employs TRBV5-1 and TRBJ2-7, with 10 positions matching TRBD1. CDR3 region: CASSGTGVWYEQYF. CDR3 bases: TGCGCCAGCAGCGGGACAGGGGTTTGGTACGAGCAGTACTTC.